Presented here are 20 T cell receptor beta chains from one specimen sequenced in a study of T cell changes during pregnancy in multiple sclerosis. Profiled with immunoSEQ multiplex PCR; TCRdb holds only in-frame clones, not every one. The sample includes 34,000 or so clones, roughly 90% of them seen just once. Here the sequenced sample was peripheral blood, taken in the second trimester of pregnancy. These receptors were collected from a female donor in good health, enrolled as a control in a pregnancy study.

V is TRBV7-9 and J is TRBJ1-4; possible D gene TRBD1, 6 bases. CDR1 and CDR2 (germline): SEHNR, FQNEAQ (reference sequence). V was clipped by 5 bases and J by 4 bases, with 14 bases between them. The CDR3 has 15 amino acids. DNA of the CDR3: TGTGCCAGCAGCCTCAGACAGGTCTTTAATGAAAAACTGTTTTTT. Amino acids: CASSLRQVFNEKLFF.

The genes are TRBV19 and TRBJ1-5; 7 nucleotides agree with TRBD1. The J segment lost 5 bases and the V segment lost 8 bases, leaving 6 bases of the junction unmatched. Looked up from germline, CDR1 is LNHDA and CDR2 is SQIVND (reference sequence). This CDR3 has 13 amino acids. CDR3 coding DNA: TGTGCCAGTGCGGGACAGAGAGATCAGCCCCAGCATTTT. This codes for CASAGQRDQPQHF.

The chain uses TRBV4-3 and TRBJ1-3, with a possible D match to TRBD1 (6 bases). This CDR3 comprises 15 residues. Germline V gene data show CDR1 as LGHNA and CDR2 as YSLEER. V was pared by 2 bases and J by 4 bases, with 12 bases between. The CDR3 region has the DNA TGCGCCAGCAGCCAAACGACAGGAGGAGGAAACACCATATATTTT. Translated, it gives CASSQTTGGGNTIYF.

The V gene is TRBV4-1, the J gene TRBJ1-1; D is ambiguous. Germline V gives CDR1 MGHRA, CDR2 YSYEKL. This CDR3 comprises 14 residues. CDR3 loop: CVSKALYSYTEAFF. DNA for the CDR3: TGCGTCTCGAAGGCCCTTTACAGTTACACTGAAGCTTTCTTT.

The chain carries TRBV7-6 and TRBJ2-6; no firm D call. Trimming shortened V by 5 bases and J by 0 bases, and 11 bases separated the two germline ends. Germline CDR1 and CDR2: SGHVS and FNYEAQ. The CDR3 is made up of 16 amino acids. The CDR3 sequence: CASSPVTDSGANVLTF. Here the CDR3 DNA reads TGTGCCAGCAGCCCAGTCACAGACTCTGGGGCCAACGTCCTGACTTTC.

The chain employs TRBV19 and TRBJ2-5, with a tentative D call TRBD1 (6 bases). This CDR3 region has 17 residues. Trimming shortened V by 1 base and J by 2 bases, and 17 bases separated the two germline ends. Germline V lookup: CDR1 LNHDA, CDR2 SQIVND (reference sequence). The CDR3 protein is CASSIGGQARGQETQYF. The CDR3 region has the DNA TGTGCCAGTAGTATAGGGGGGCAGGCAAGGGGTCAAGAGACCCAGTACTTC.

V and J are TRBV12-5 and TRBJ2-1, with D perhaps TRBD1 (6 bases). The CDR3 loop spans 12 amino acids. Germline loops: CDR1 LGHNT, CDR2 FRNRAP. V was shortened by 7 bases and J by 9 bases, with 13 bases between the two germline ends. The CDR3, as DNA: TGTGCTAGTGACACCAGGGGCTCTGAGCAGTTCTTC. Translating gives CASDTRGSEQFF.

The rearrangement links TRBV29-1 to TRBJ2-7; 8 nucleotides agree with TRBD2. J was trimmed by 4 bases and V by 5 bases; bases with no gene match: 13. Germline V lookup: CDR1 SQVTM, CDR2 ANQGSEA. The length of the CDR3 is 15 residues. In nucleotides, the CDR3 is TGCAGCGTTTGGGGCACTAGCGGCGTTCAATACGAGCAGTACTTC. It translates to CSVWGTSGVQYEQYF.

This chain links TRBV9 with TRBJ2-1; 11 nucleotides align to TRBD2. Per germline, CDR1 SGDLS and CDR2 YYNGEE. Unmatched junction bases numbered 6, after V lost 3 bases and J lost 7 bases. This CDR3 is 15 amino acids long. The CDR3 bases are TGTGCCAGCAGCGAAATAGCGGGAGGGGGGAATGAGCAGTTCTTC. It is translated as CASSEIAGGGNEQFF.

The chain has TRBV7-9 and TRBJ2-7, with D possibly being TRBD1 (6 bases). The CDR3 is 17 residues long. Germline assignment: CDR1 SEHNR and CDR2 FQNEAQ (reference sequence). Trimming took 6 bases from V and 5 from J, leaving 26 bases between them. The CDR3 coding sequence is TGTGCCAGCAGTTATATTGGGGGCAGCAGGGTGGTACACGAGCAGTACTTC. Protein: CASSYIGGSRVVHEQYF.

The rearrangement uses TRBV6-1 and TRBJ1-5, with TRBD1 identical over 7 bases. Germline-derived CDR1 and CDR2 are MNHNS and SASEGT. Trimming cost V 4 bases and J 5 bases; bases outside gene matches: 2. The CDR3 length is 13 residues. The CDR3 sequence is CASSGQGHQPQHF. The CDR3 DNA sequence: TGTGCCAGCAGTGGACAGGGACATCAGCCCCAGCATTTT.

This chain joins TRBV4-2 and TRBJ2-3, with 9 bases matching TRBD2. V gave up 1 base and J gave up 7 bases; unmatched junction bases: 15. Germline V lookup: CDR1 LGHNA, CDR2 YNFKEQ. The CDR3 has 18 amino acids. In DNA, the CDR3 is TGTGCCAGCAGCCAAGGCACTAGCGGGTCACCCCCGGACAATACGCAGTATTTT. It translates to CASSQGTSGSPPDNTQYF.

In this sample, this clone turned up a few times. The chain's CDR3 is CASKGVGNTEAFF. The CDR3 DNA sequence: TGTGCCAGCAAGGGGGTGGGGAACACTGAAGCTTTCTTT. V and J are TRBV6-1 and TRBJ1-1, with a possible D match to TRBD1 (6 bases). Trimming removed 7 bases at V and 1 base at J, with 10 bases between. From germline, CDR1 is MNHNS and CDR2 SASEGT. The CDR3 totals 13 residues.

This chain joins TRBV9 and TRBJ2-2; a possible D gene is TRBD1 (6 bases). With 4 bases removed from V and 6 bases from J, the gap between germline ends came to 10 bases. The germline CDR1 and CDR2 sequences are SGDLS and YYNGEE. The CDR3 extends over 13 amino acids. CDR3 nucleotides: TGTGCCAGCAGCTACAGGGAAGCCGGGGAGCTGTTTTTT. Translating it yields CASSYREAGELFF.

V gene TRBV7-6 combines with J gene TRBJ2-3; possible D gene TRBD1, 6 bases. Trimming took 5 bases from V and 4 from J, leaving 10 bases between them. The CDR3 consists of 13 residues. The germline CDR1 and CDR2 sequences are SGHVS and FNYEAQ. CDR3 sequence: CASSPGGPDTQYF. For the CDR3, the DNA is TGTGCCAGCAGCCCTGGGGGCCCAGATACGCAGTATTTT.

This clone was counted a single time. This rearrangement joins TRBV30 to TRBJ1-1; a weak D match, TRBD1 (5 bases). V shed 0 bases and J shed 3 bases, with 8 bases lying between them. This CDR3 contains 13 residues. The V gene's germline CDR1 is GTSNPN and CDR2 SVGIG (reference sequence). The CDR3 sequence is CAWSVARDTEAFF. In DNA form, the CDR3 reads TGTGCCTGGAGTGTAGCCAGGGACACTGAAGCTTTCTTT.

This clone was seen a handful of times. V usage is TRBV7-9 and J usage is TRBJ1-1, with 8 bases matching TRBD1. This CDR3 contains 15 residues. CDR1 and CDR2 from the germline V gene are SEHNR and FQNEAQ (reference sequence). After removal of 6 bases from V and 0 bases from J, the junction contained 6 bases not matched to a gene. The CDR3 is CASSPTGAMNTEAFF. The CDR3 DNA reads TGTGCCAGCAGTCCGACAGGGGCCATGAACACTGAAGCTTTCTTT.

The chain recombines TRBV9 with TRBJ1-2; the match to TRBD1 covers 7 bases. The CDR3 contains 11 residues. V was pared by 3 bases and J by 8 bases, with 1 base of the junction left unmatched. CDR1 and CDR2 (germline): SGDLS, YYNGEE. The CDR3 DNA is TGTGCCAGCAGCGCACAGGGGGGCTACACCTTC. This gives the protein CASSAQGGYTF. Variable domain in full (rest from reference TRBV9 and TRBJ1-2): DSGVTQTPKHLITATGQRVTLRCSPRSGDLSVYWYQQSLDQGLQFLIQYYNGEERAKGNILERFSAQQFPDLHSELNLSSLELGDSALYFCASSAQGGYTFGSGTRLTVV.

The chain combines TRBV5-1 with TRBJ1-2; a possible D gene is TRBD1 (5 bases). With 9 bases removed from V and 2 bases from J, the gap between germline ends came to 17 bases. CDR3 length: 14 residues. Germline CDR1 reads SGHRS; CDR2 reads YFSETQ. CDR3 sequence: CATRTIPSNYGYTF. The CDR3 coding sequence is TGCGCCACCCGGACAATACCTTCAAACTATGGCTACACCTTC.

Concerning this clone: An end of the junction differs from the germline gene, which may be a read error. As DNA, the CDR3 is TGTGCCAGCAGCTTCTCCAGGAGCCCACTTAGCGATCAGCCCCAGCATTTT. Its protein is CASSFSRSPLSDQPQHF. The rearrangement links TRBV5-6 to TRBJ1-5; D not certain. Germline assignment: CDR1 SGHDT and CDR2 YYEEEE. The CDR3 is 17 residues long.